This T cell receptor beta chain was recorded in a study of blood T cells in healthy people across ages. Germline CDR1 DFQATT, CDR2 SNEGSKA (reference sequence). The CDR3 runs to 16 residues. V was pared by 5 bases and J by 8 bases, with 16 bases of the junction left unmatched. Concerning this clonotype: What it recognizes is unknown.

Study findings and constraints: Possibly, changes in expanded clonotypes were confounded because donor CMV status was unknown. The study found TCR beta diversity correlated strongly with naive T cell percentage.

The use of a sample-barcoded 5' primer and a J-beta primer mix characterized a second PCR of about 6 to 11 cycles. With 12 random nucleotides, a template-switch adaptor tagged each individual cDNA molecule. A single record per CDR3 protein comes from TCRdb applying MiXCR to the 5' RACE reads. The sample has hundreds of thousands of distinct CDR3 sequences, 58% seen once. This receptor was taken from a man in his sixties in good health. The chain links TRBV20-1 to TRBJ2-3; 10 positions match TRBD2. Sequencing was done on a sample of blood. CDR3 residues: CSAYGFASGGTGTQYF. The CDR3 DNA reads as TGCAGTGCTTACGGGTTCGCTAGCGGGGGCACCGGTACGCAGTATTTT.